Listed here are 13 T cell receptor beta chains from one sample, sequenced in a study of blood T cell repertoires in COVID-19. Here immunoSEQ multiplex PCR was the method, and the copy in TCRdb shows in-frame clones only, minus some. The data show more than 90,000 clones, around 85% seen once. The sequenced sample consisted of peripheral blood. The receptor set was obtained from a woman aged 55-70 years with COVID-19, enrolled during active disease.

CDR3 in DNA: TGTGCCAGCAGTCCGGGACAGGGTGTCAAGAGCTCTGGAAACACCATATATTTT. Amino acid sequence: CASSPGQGVKSSGNTIYF. The rearrangement uses TRBV2 and TRBJ1-3, with 9 bases identical to TRBD1. This CDR3 has 18 residues. Looked up from germline, CDR1 is SNHLY and CDR2 is FYNNEI. The V and J ends lost 5 bases and 0 bases, in that order; junction bases with no gene match: 11.

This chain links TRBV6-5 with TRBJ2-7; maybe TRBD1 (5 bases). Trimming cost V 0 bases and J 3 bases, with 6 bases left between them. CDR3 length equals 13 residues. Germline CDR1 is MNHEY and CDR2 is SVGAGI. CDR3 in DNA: TGTGCCAGCAGTTACTCGGACAACTACGAGCAGTACTTC. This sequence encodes CASSYSDNYEQYF.

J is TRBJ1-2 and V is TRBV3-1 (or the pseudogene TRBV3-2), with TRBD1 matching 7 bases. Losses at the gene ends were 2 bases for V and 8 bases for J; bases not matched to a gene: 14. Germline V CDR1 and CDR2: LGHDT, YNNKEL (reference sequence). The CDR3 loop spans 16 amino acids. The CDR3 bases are TGTGCCAGCAGCCAAAACACACCGACAGGGCTGGAAGGCTACACCTTC. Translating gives CASSQNTPTGLEGYTF.

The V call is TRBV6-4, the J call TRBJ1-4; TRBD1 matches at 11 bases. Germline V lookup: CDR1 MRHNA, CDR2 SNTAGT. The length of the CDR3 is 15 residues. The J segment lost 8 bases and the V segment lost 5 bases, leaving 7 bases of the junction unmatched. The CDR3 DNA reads TGTGCCAGCAGTCGGACAGGGGGCGCAGAAGAAAAACTGTTTTTT. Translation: CASSRTGGAEEKLFF.

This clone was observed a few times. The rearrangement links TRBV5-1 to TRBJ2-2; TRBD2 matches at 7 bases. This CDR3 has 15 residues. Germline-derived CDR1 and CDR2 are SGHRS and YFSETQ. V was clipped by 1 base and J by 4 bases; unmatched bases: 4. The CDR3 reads CASSLWGGTTGELFF. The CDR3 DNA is TGCGCCAGCAGCTTGTGGGGGGGGACCACCGGGGAGCTGTTTTTT.

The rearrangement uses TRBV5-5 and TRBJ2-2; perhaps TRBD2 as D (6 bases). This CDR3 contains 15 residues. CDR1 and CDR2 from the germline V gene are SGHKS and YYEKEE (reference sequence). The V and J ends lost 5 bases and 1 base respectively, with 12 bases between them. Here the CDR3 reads CASRGLRGNTGELFF. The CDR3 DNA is TGTGCCAGCAGGGGACTTAGGGGGAACACCGGGGAGCTGTTTTTT.

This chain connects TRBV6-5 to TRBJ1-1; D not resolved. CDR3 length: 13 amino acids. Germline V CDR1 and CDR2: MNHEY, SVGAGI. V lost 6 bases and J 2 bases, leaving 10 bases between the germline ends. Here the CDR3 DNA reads TGTGCCAGCAGGACGACTGCCAACACTGAAGCTTTCTTT. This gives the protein CASRTTANTEAFF.

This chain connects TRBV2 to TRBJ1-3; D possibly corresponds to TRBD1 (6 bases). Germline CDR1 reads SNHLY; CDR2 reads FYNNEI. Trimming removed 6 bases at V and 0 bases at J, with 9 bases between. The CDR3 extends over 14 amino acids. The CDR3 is CASRDSHSGNTIYF. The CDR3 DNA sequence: TGTGCCAGCAGGGACAGTCACTCTGGAAACACCATATATTTT.

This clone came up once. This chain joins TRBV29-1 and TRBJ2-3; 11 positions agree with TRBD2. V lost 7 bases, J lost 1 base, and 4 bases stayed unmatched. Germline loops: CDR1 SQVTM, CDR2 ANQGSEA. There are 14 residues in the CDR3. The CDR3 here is CSEKTSGGTDTQYF. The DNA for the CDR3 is TGCAGCGAAAAGACTAGCGGGGGCACAGATACGCAGTATTTT.

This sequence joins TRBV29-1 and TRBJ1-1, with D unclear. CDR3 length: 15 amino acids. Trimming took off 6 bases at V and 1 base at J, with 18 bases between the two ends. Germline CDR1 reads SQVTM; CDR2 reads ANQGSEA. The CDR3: CSVIERGKKNTEAFF. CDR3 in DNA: TGCAGCGTGATTGAGAGAGGGAAAAAGAACACTGAAGCTTTCTTT.

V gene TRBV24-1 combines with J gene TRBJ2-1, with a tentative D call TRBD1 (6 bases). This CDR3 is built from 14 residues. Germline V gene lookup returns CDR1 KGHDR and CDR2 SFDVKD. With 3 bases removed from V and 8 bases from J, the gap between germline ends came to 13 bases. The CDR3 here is CATSDDGTIDEQFF. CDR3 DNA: TGTGCCACCAGTGATGACGGGACAATCGATGAGCAGTTCTTC.

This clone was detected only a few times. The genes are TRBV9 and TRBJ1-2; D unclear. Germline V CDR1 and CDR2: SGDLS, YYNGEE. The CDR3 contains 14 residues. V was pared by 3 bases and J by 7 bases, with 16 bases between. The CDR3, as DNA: TGTGCCAGCAGCGCAACCGAGGGAGGTTTTGGCTACACCTTC. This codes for CASSATEGGFGYTF.

This CDR3 is CASSSLQRGGTDTQYF. The CDR3 DNA follows: TGTGCCAGCAGTTCCCTCCAGCGGGGAGGGACAGATACGCAGTATTTT. This sequence joins TRBV7-2 and TRBJ2-3, with 7 bases that match TRBD2. With 6 bases clipped from V and 3 bases from J, the junction kept 12 bases outside the gene matches. The CDR3 is 16 amino acids. Germline loops: CDR1 SGHTA, CDR2 FQGNSA. Based on the CDR3 plus reference TRBV7-2 and TRBJ2-3, the full variable domain is GAGVSQSPSNKVTEKGKDVELRCDPISGHTALYWYRQSLGQGLEFLIYFQGNSAPDKSGLPSDRFSAERTGGSVSTLTIQRTQQEDSAVYLCASSSLQRGGTDTQYFGPGTRLTVL.